These 27 T cell receptor beta chains share one sample of origin, sequenced in a study of shared clonotypes between healthy human individuals. TCRdb's table, derived via immunoSEQ multiplex PCR, lists solely in-frame clones and lacks some. Of about 1 million clones listed, 60% to 80% are singletons. Sequenced material: memory CD4+ T cells sorted from blood. Subset meaning: CD45RA-negative fraction. These receptors all come from a man aged 18 to 29 in good health.

V gene TRBV5-6 combines with J gene TRBJ2-3; maybe TRBD2 (6 bases). The CDR3 contains 16 residues. The germline V and J ends were trimmed by 0 bases and 0 bases, with 11 bases remaining between them. Germline lookup yields CDR1 SGHDT and CDR2 YYEEEE. The CDR3, as DNA: TGTGCCAGCAGCTTGGGCGCGGGGCTAAGCACAGATACGCAGTATTTT. Its protein product is CASSLGAGLSTDTQYF.

The V and J genes are TRBV2 and TRBJ1-1; D is perhaps TRBD1 (5 bases). The CDR3 is 13 amino acids. CDR1 SNHLY and CDR2 FYNNEI come from the germline V gene. V dropped 9 bases and J dropped 6 bases, with 17 bases sitting between them. CDR3 loop: CASTREGISEAFF. DNA for the CDR3: TGTGCCAGTACAAGAGAGGGGATATCTGAAGCTTTCTTT.

This chain joins TRBV27 and TRBJ2-6; either TRBD1 or TRBD2 may fit D (6 bases each). Trimming removed 7 bases at V and 4 bases at J, with 17 bases between. Germline values: CDR1 MNHEY, CDR2 SMNVEV (reference sequence). The CDR3 has 16 amino acids. CDR3 nucleotides: TGTGCCAGCACCCCCCTCCGGGGGCCAGGGGCCAACGTCCTGACTTTC. This codes for CASTPLRGPGANVLTF.

This clone was detected only once. A much larger clone lies one base from this, so it may be a read error. This specimen includes other DNA sequences encoding the same CDR3. The rearrangement links TRBV7-2 to TRBJ2-5; no clear D gene. CDR1 is SGHTA and CDR2 is FQGNSA in the germline V gene. Trimming pared 5 bases from V and 1 base from J, leaving 8 bases between. This CDR3 region has 13 residues. The CDR3 reads CASSPRLQETQYF. The CDR3 bases are TGTGCCAGCAGCCCCCGTCTCCAAGAGACCCAGTACTTC. The entire variable domain, with the rest obtained from reference TRBV7-2 and TRBJ2-5, is as follows: GAGVSQSPSNKVTEKGKDVELRCDPISGHTALYWYRQSLGQGLEFLIYFQGNSAPDKSGLPSDRFSAERTGGSVSTLTIQRTQQEDSAVYLCASSPRLQETQYFGPGTRLLVL.

A remark on this clone: The same CDR3 is also encoded by other DNA sequences in this sample. The chain uses TRBV11-2 and TRBJ2-5, with D uncertain. V gave up 5 bases and J gave up 5 bases, with 6 bases separating them. Germline values: CDR1 SGHAT, CDR2 FQNNGV. There are 11 residues in the CDR3. CDR3 sequence reads: CASSLLETQYF. The CDR3 DNA reads TGTGCCAGCAGCCTCCTGGAGACCCAGTACTTC.

This clone has only one observation. The chain is built from TRBV23-1 and TRBJ1-1; D may be TRBD1 (5 bases). TRBV23-1 is an ORF, with its function uncertain. The CDR3 has 15 residues. The V end was cut by 2 bases, the J end by 2 bases, with 12 bases between. Here the CDR3 DNA reads TGCGCCAGCAGTCAACCGTGGGACGGCAACACTGAAGCTTTCTTT. It codes for CASSQPWDGNTEAFF.

This clone was seen many times. Within the sample, other DNA sequences also encode this same CDR3. The chain recombines TRBV6-6 with TRBJ2-7; D perhaps matches TRBD2 (6 bases). The CDR3 loop spans 14 amino acids. V was clipped by 0 bases and J by 0 bases, with 6 bases between them. Germline loops: CDR1 MNHNY, CDR2 SVGAGI (reference sequence). CDR3 DNA: TGTGCCAGCAGTTACTCTAGCGGCTCCTACGAGCAGTACTTC. It yields the protein CASSYSSGSYEQYF.

As concerns this clone: Other nucleotide sequences from this sample produce the same CDR3. The chain has TRBV28 and TRBJ1-2; 8 bases line up with TRBD1. The CDR3 sequence is 13 residues long. The V gene's germline CDR1 is MDHEN and CDR2 SYDVKM. The V gene end was trimmed by 6 bases and the J gene end by 2 bases; junction bases not matched to a gene: 2. CDR3 in amino acids: CASRGTGNYGYTF. Written as DNA, the CDR3 is TGTGCCAGCAGGGGGACAGGAAACTATGGCTACACCTTC.

The genes are TRBV30 and TRBJ1-2; no firm D call. Germline V lookup: CDR1 GTSNPN, CDR2 SVGIG (reference sequence). The CDR3 sequence is 13 residues long. The ends were cut back, 0 bases at V and 8 bases at J, with 13 bases in the middle. In DNA, the CDR3 is TGTGCCTGGAGTGTATCGGGAATAACCGGCTACACCTTC. Residues: CAWSVSGITGYTF. Full variable domain (remainder filled in from reference TRBV30 and TRBJ1-2): SQTIHQWPATLVQPVGSPLSLECTVEGTSNPNLYWYRQAAGRGLQLLFYSVGIGQISSEVPQNLSASRPQDRQFILSSKKLLLSDSGFYLCAWSVSGITGYTFGSGTRLTVV.

The rearrangement joins TRBV5-6 to TRBJ2-5; D uncertain. This CDR3 has 11 amino acids. V lost 10 bases, J lost 7 bases, and 14 bases lay in between. Germline V gene lookup returns CDR1 SGHDT and CDR2 YYEEEE. CDR3 sequence reads: CASKSWGTQYF. DNA of the CDR3: TGTGCCTCTAAATCCTGGGGGACCCAGTACTTC.

The rearrangement joins TRBV5-1 to TRBJ1-6; D uncertain. V shed 0 bases and J shed 9 bases, with 13 bases lying between them. Germline-derived CDR1 and CDR2 are SGHRS and YFSETQ. The CDR3 has 15 amino acids. The CDR3 sequence: CASSLEEGLVSPLHF. The CDR3 DNA reads TGCGCCAGCAGCTTGGAGGAGGGCCTAGTTTCACCCCTCCACTTT.

V gene TRBV11-2 combines with J gene TRBJ1-5; perhaps TRBD1 as D (6 bases). V lost 5 bases, J lost 7 bases, and 12 bases lay in between. The CDR3 is 13 residues long. CDR1 and CDR2 from the germline V gene are SGHAT and FQNNGV. The CDR3 bases are TGTGCCAGCAGCGAACAGGGTAACCAGCCCCAGCATTTT. Its protein product is CASSEQGNQPQHF. Drawing the rest from reference TRBV11-2 and TRBJ1-5, the complete variable domain is EAGVAQSPRYKIIEKRQSVAFWCNPISGHATLYWYQQILGQGPKLLIQFQNNGVVDDSQLPKDRFSAERLKGVDSTLKIQPAKLEDSAVYLCASSEQGNQPQHFGDGTRLSIL.

CDR3: CASRTDRFNTEAFF. The CDR3 bases are TGTGCCAGCAGAACCGACAGATTTAACACTGAAGCTTTCTTT. The J gene is TRBJ1-1, the V gene TRBV6-1; TRBD1 might be the D (5 bases). This CDR3 region has 14 residues. Germline lookup yields CDR1 MNHNS and CDR2 SASEGT. Trimming cost V 6 bases and J 2 bases, with 13 bases left between them.

This rearrangement joins TRBV28 to TRBJ2-2; TRBD1 matches 10 bases. The CDR3 consists of 15 residues. Per the germline V gene, CDR1 is MDHEN and CDR2 is SYDVKM. The ends lost 8 bases at V and 5 bases at J; junction bases unmatched: 8. The CDR3 DNA reads as TGTGCCAGCCTTAGGGGACAGGGGAAGACCGGGGAGCTGTTTTTT. Translation gives CASLRGQGKTGELFF. Full variable domain (missing parts from reference TRBV28 and TRBJ2-2): DVKVTQSSRYLVKRTGEKVFLECVQDMDHENMFWYRQDPGLGLRLIYFSYDVKMKEKGDIPEGYSVSREKKERFSLILESASTNQTSMYLCASLRGQGKTGELFFGEGSRLTVL.

V is TRBV5-8 and J is TRBJ1-3, with D unclear. CDR1 SGHTS and CDR2 YDEGEE come from the germline V gene. V lost 6 bases and J lost 4, with 11 bases in between. The CDR3 has 13 residues. This chain's CDR3 is CASIHRAGNTIYF. CDR3 DNA sequence: TGTGCCAGCATTCACCGGGCCGGAAACACCATATATTTT.

About this clone: The same CDR3 can be traced to other DNA sequences in this sample. The CDR3 protein is CASSGTSGNEQFF. The CDR3 region has the DNA TGTGCCAGCAGTGGGACTAGCGGGAATGAGCAGTTCTTC. The chain carries TRBV6-6 and TRBJ2-1; 12 nucleotides line up with TRBD2. The CDR3 sequence is 13 residues long. The germline V gene encodes CDR1 MNHNY and CDR2 SVGAGI (reference sequence). After removal of 5 bases from V and 7 bases from J, the junction contained 0 bases not matched to a gene.

With regard to this clone: This sample includes further DNA sequences coding for the same CDR3. The V and J genes are TRBV23-1 and TRBJ1-6; tentatively, D is TRBD1 (5 bases). TRBV23-1 is known as an ORF, though its function is uncertain. The CDR3 totals 19 residues. Trimming shortened V by 0 bases and J by 7 bases, and 22 bases separated the two germline ends. CDR3 residues: CASSQSGRVTVTLNSPLHF. The DNA of the CDR3 is TGCGCCAGCAGTCAATCGGGACGGGTAACAGTGACTTTAAATTCACCCCTCCACTTT.

CDR3 loop: CASSSGLLGETQYF. The CDR3 DNA is TGTGCCAGCAGCTCGGGACTATTGGGTGAGACCCAGTACTTC. V is TRBV5-6 and J is TRBJ2-5; TRBD2 matches at 7 bases. Losses at the gene ends were 3 bases for V and 5 bases for J; bases not matched to a gene: 7. Per the germline V gene, CDR1 is SGHDT and CDR2 is YYEEEE. The CDR3 is 14 amino acids.

This clone has just one count. The chain is built from TRBV6-5 and TRBJ1-4, with a possible D match to TRBD1 (5 bases). The CDR3 sequence is 14 residues long. V gave up 8 bases and J gave up 1 base, with 11 bases separating them. Germline V gene lookup returns CDR1 MNHEY and CDR2 SVGAGI. As DNA, the CDR3 is TGTGCCAGCGCGAGGGGAGAAACTAATGAAAAACTGTTTTTT. It is translated as CASARGETNEKLFF.

The rearrangement uses TRBV19 and TRBJ2-7; tentative D call: TRBD1 (6 bases). V lost 5 bases, J lost 4 bases, and 12 bases lay in between. Germline CDR1 is LNHDA and CDR2 is SQIVND (reference sequence). The CDR3 totals 13 residues. The CDR3 nucleotides are TGTGCCAGTAGTCCCGAGGGGGAATACGAGCAGTACTTC. It specifies CASSPEGEYEQYF. The whole variable domain, filled in from reference TRBV19 and TRBJ2-7, reads DGGITQSPKYLFRKEGQNVTLSCEQNLNHDAMYWYRQDPGQGLRLIYYSQIVNDFQKGDIAEGYSVSREKKESFPLTVTSAQKNPTAFYLCASSPEGEYEQYFGPGTRLTVT.

This clone was found once. The chain recombines TRBV5-1 with TRBJ2-6, with D perhaps given as TRBD1 or TRBD2 (6 bases each). Germline assignment: CDR1 SGHRS and CDR2 YFSETQ. CDR3 length: 15 residues. V gave up 4 bases and J gave up 4 bases, with 12 bases separating them. Here the CDR3 DNA reads TGCGCCAGCAGCGACGGGGGCTCAGGGGCCAACGTCCTGACTTTC. This sequence encodes CASSDGGSGANVLTF.

This clone was detected a few times. The DNA for the CDR3 is TGTGCCAGCAGTGAGCGGACAGGTACTAATCAGCCCCAGCATTTT. Protein sequence: CASSERTGTNQPQHF. V and J are TRBV6-1 and TRBJ1-5, with 7 bases identical to TRBD1. Germline V CDR1 and CDR2: MNHNS, SASEGT. The length of the CDR3 is 15 residues. V trimming: 3 bases; J trimming: 4 bases; junction bases outside the gene matches: 6.

The chain couples TRBV2 to TRBJ1-1, with 11 bases fitting TRBD1. Trimming cost V 4 bases and J 5 bases; bases outside gene matches: 9. This CDR3 has 16 residues. Looked up from germline, CDR1 is SNHLY and CDR2 is FYNNEI. The CDR3 loop is CASSGDGDRGITEAFF. Written as DNA, the CDR3 is TGTGCCAGCAGTGGAGACGGGGACAGGGGGATTACTGAAGCTTTCTTT.

The gene calls are TRBV6-1 and TRBJ2-2; D may be TRBD1 (5 bases). Germline CDR1 and CDR2: MNHNS and SASEGT. Trimming cost V 7 bases and J 8 bases, with 17 bases left between them. There are 14 residues in the CDR3. The CDR3 DNA sequence: TGTGCCAGCACCAGGACACCCCAAGCGGGGGAGCTGTTTTTT. It translates to CASTRTPQAGELFF.

This chain joins TRBV11-3 and TRBJ2-5; 14 bases are a match to TRBD2. The CDR3 loop spans 16 amino acids. The germline V gene encodes CDR1 SGHNT and CDR2 YENEEA. V shed 5 bases and J 4 bases; nucleotides not matched to a gene: 6. The CDR3 sequence: CASSLSGTSGRETQYF. CDR3 bases: TGTGCCAGCAGCCTATCCGGGACTAGCGGGAGAGAGACCCAGTACTTC. The full variable domain, completed using reference TRBV11-3 and TRBJ2-5, is EAGVVQSPRYKIIEKKQPVAFWCNPISGHNTLYWYLQNLGQGPELLIRYENEEAVDDSQLPKDRFSAERLKGVDSTLKIQPAELGDSAVYLCASSLSGTSGRETQYFGPGTRLLVL.

The chain is built from TRBV7-9 and TRBJ1-6; perhaps TRBD1 as D (5 bases). The CDR3 is 17 residues long. In germline, CDR1 is SEHNR, CDR2 FQNEAQ (reference sequence). V dropped 0 bases and J dropped 7 bases, with 16 bases sitting between them. CDR3 protein: CASSLAVGTAVNSPLHF. The CDR3 DNA reads TGTGCCAGCAGCTTAGCGGTTGGGACCGCCGTCAATTCACCCCTCCACTTT.

In this sample, this clone turned up many times. The CDR3 bases are TGCGCCAGCAGTCAGAGGGCGGACAGTTATGGAAACACCATATATTTT. Translated: CASSQRADSYGNTIYF. The chain is built from TRBV4-1 and TRBJ1-3, with a possible D match to TRBD1 (6 bases). This CDR3 is 16 amino acids long. The V gene lost 6 bases and the J gene lost 3 bases, with 18 bases spanning the gap. Germline V gene sequence: CDR1 MGHRA, CDR2 YSYEKL.